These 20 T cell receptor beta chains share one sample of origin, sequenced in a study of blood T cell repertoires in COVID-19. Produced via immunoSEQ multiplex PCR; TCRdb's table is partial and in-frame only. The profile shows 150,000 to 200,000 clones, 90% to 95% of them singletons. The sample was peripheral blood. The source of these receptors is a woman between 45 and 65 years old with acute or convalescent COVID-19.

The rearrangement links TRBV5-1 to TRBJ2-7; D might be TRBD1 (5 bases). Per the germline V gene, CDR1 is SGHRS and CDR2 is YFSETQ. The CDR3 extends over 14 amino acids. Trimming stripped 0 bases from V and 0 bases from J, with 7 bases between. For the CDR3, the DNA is TGCGCCAGCAGCTTGGAGGGGATCTCCTACGAGCAGTACTTC. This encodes CASSLEGISYEQYF.

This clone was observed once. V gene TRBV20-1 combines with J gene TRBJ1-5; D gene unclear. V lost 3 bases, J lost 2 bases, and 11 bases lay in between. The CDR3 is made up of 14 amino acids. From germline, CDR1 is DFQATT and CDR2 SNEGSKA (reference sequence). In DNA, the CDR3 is TGCAGTGCTAGTGCAGGAGGAGGCAATCAGCCCCAGCATTTT. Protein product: CSASAGGGNQPQHF.

The CDR3 spells CASSSGTGNMNTEAFF. CDR3 DNA sequence: TGTGCCAGCAGCTCCGGGACAGGGAACATGAACACTGAAGCTTTCTTT. This sequence joins TRBV7-8 and TRBJ1-1; 9 nucleotides line up with TRBD1. The CDR3 is made up of 16 amino acids. The ends lost 4 bases at V and 0 bases at J; junction bases unmatched: 6. Germline V gene lookup returns CDR1 SGHVS and CDR2 FQNEAQ.

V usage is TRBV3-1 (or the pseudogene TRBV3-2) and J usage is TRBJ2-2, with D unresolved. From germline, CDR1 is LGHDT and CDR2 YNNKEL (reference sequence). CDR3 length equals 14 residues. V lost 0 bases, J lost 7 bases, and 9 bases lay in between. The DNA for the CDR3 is TGTGCCAGCAGCCAAGAAACAGTGAACGGGGAGCTGTTTTTT. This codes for CASSQETVNGELFF.

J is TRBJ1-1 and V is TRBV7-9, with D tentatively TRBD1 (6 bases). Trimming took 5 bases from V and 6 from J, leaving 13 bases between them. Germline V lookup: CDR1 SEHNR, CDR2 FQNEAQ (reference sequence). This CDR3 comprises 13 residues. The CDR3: CASSVTGSSEAFF. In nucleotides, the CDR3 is TGTGCCAGCAGCGTCACAGGGAGCTCTGAAGCTTTCTTT.

The CDR3 reads CASSQGGGTYSNQPQHF. In nucleotides, the CDR3 is TGTGCCAGCAGCCAAGGGGGAGGGACTTATAGCAATCAGCCCCAGCATTTT. The V and J genes are TRBV14 and TRBJ1-5, with D perhaps matching TRBD1 (5 bases). Germline loops: CDR1 SGHDN, CDR2 FVKESK. CDR3 size: 17 residues. The V end was cut by 1 base, the J end by 0 bases, with 13 bases between.

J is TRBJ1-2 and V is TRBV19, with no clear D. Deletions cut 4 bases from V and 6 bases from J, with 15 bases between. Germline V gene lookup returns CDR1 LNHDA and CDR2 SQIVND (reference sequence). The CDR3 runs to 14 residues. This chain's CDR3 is CASSKSGIMHGYTF. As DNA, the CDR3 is TGTGCCAGTAGTAAATCAGGAATTATGCATGGCTACACCTTC.

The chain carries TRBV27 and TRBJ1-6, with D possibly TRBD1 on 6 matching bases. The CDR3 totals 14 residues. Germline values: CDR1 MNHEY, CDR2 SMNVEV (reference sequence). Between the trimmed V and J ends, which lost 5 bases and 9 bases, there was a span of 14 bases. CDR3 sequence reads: CASSQTGTRSPLHF. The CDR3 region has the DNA TGTGCCAGCAGTCAAACAGGGACCCGTTCACCCCTCCACTTT.

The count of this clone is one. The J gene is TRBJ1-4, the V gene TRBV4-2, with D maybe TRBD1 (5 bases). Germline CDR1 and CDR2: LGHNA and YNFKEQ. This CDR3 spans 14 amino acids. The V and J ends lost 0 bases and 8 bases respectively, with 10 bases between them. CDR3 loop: CASSQDRRGEKLFF. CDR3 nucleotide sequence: TGTGCCAGCAGCCAAGATAGGCGGGGGGAAAAACTGTTTTTT.

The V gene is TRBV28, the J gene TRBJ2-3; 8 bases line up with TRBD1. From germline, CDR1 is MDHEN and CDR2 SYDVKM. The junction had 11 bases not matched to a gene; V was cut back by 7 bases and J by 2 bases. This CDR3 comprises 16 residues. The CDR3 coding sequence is TGTGCCAGCAACACCAACGGACAGGGAAACACAGATACGCAGTATTTT. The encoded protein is CASNTNGQGNTDTQYF.

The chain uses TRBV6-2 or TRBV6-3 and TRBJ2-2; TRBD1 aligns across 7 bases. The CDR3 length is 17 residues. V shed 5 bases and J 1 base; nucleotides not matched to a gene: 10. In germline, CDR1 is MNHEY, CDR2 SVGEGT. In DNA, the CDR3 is TGTGCCAGCAGTAATCGCTGGGACAGTGAGAACACCGGGGAGCTGTTTTTT. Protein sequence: CASSNRWDSENTGELFF.

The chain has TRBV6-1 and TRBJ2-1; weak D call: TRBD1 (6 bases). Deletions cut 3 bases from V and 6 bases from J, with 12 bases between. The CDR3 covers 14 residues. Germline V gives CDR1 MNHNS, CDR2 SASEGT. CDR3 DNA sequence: TGTGCCAGCAGTGACAGGGGAAGAGGCAATGAGCAGTTCTTC. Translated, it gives CASSDRGRGNEQFF.

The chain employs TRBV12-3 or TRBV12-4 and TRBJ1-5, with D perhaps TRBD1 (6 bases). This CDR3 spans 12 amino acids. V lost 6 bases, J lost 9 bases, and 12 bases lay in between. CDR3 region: CASRSGVWPQHF. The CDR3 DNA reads TGTGCCAGCAGATCAGGGGTTTGGCCCCAGCATTTT.

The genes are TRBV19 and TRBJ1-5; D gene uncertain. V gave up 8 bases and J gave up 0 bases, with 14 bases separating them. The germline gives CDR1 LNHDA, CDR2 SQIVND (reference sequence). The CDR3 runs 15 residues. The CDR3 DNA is TGTGCCAGTTTGCACAGCCAGTATAGCAATCAGCCCCAGCATTTT. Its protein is CASLHSQYSNQPQHF.

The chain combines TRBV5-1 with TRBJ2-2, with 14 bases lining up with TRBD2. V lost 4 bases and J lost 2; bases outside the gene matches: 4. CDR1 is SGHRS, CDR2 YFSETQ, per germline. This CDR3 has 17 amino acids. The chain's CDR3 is CASSPTSGGANTGELFF. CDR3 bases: TGCGCCAGCAGCCCGACTAGCGGGGGGGCCAACACCGGGGAGCTGTTTTTT.

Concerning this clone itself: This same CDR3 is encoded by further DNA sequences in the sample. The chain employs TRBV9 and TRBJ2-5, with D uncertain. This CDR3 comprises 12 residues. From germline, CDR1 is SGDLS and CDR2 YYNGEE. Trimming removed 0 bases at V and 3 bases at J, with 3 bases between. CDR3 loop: CASSVAEETQYF. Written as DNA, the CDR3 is TGTGCCAGCAGCGTAGCGGAAGAGACCCAGTACTTC.

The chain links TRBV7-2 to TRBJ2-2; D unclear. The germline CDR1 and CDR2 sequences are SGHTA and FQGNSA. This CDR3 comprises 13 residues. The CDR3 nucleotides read TGTGCTTCTCCCGGGTCGAACACCGGGGAGCTGTTTTTT. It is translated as CASPGSNTGELFF.

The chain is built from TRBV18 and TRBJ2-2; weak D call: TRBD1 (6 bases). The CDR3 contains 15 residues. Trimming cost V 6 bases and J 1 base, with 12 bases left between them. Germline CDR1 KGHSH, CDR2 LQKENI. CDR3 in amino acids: CASSAGTLNTGELFF. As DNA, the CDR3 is TGTGCCAGCTCGGCAGGGACACTGAACACCGGGGAGCTGTTTTTT.

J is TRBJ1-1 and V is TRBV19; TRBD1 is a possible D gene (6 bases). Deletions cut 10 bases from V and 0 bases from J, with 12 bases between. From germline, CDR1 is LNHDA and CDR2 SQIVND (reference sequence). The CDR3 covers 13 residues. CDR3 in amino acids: CATRQDLNTEAFF. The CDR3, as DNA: TGTGCCACCCGACAGGACTTGAACACTGAAGCTTTCTTT.

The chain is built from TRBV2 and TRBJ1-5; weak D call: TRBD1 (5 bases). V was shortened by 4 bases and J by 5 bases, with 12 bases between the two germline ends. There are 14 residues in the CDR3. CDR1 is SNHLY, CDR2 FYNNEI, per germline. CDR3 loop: CASSVQGPYQPQHF. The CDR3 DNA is TGTGCCAGCAGTGTTCAGGGCCCGTATCAGCCCCAGCATTTT.